The 21 T cell receptor beta chains below were found in one sample sequenced in a study of blood T cells in healthy people across ages. Sample-barcoded 5' priming and a J-beta primer mix drove a second PCR of about 6 to 12 cycles. MiXCR was run by TCRdb on the 5' RACE reads, yielding one entry per CDR3 protein. The table shows about 1.5 million distinct CDR3 sequences, with less than 45% occurring only once. The sample consisted of blood. These receptors were obtained from a woman aged 18-29 years in good health.

This clonotype was found a few times. V gene TRBV7-9 combines with J gene TRBJ1-4; D not resolved. There are 16 residues in the CDR3. Germline lookup yields CDR1 SEHNR and CDR2 FQNEAQ (reference sequence). The germline V and J ends were trimmed by 2 bases and 0 bases, with 10 bases remaining between them. The CDR3 nucleotides read TGTGCCAGCAGCTTACCAGCCCTAGCAACTAATGAAAAACTGTTTTTT. Its protein is CASSLPALATNEKLFF. Looking up the rest from reference TRBV7-9 and TRBJ1-4 gives the full variable domain: DTGVSQNPRHKITKRGQNVTFRCDPISEHNRLYWYRQTLGQGPEFLTYFQNEAQLEKSRLLSDRFSAERPKGSFSTLEIQRTEQGDSAMYLCASSLPALATNEKLFFGSGTQLSVL.

V usage is TRBV29-1 and J usage is TRBJ2-5; maybe TRBD1 (5 bases). V lost 3 bases and J lost 2, with 10 bases in between. Germline values: CDR1 SQVTM, CDR2 ANQGSEA. The CDR3 has 13 residues. The CDR3 DNA is TGCAGCGTTGAGATAGGGGCACAAGAGACCCAGTACTTC. The encoded protein is CSVEIGAQETQYF.

The V gene is TRBV12-3 or TRBV12-4, the J gene TRBJ1-2; D gene unclear. This CDR3 has 12 amino acids. V was trimmed by 7 bases and J by 6 bases, leaving 12 bases between them. The CDR3 region is CASTGGVDGYTF. CDR3 coding DNA: TGTGCCAGCACCGGCGGGGTCGATGGCTACACCTTC.

This clonotype has just a few counts. The chain recombines TRBV20-1 with TRBJ2-7, with D possibly being TRBD1 or TRBD2 (5 bases each). Germline CDR1 reads DFQATT; CDR2 reads SNEGSKA (reference sequence). Deletions cut 6 bases from V and 10 bases from J, with 19 bases between. The CDR3 runs 12 residues. CDR3 nucleotide sequence: TGCAGTGCGTCGGGTGAGGGGTTGGGCCAGTACTTC. As protein: CSASGEGLGQYF.

This chain joins TRBV20-1 and TRBJ2-2; D assignment may be TRBD1 or TRBD2 (6 bases each). Germline V gene lookup returns CDR1 DFQATT and CDR2 SNEGSKA (reference sequence). The CDR3 is 15 residues long. Trimming took 1 base from V and 1 from J, leaving 10 bases between them. As DNA, the CDR3 is TGCAGTGCTAGAGTGGGGGGCAGGAACACCGGGGAGCTGTTTTTT. It yields the protein CSARVGGRNTGELFF.

A few counts support this clonotype. The chain links TRBV5-1 to TRBJ2-1, with TRBD2 matching 10 bases. Germline V gene sequence: CDR1 SGHRS, CDR2 YFSETQ. The CDR3 is 15 residues long. V dropped 1 base and J dropped 6; count of bases not matched to a gene: 4. As DNA, the CDR3 is TGCGCCAGCAGCTTGACTAGCGGGGCTCTCAATGAGCAGTTCTTC. Its protein product is CASSLTSGALNEQFF.

Concerning this clonotype itself: One junction end does not reproduce the germline sequence, and a read error may be involved. The V gene is TRBV6-2 or TRBV6-3, the J gene TRBJ2-5, with D possibly matching TRBD2 (6 bases). CDR3 length: 11 residues. Germline values: CDR1 MNHEY, CDR2 SVGEGT. CDR3 DNA sequence: TGTACCAGCAGCTCCGGGACTCGTCAGTACTTC. Protein: CTSSSGTRQYF.

The DNA for the CDR3 is TGTGCCAGCAGTTCCCTGAGGGACCCGAGGGACGCCTACGAGCAGTACTTC. Its translation: CASSSLRDPRDAYEQYF. The chain links TRBV6-7 to TRBJ2-7; perhaps D is TRBD1 or TRBD2 (5 bases each). TRBV6-7 is an ORF for which the function is uncertain. This CDR3 contains 17 residues. Trimming shortened V by 4 bases and J by 2 bases, and 21 bases separated the two germline ends.

On this clonotype: The junction differs from germline at one of its ends, possibly a read error. This sequence joins TRBV30 and TRBJ1-2; D is unresolved. CDR3 size: 11 residues. Germline CDR1 and CDR2: GTSNPN and SVGIG (reference sequence). CDR3 amino acids: CAWSVSYGHTF. The DNA of the CDR3 is TGTGCCTGGAGTGTAAGCTATGGCCACACCTTC. The full variable domain, rest sourced from reference TRBV30 and TRBJ1-2, is SQTIHQWPATLVQPVGSPLSLECTVEGTSNPNLYWYRQAAGRGLQLLFYSVGIGQISSEVPQNLSASRPQDRQFILSSKKLLLSDSGFYLCAWSVSYGHTFGSGTRLTVV.

The rearrangement links TRBV15 to TRBJ2-6; D not resolved. This CDR3 comprises 14 residues. Per the germline V gene, CDR1 is LNHNV and CDR2 is YYDKDF (reference sequence). Trimming removed 1 base at V and 4 bases at J, with 5 bases between. Written as DNA, the CDR3 is TGTGCCACCAGCAGAGTTGCCGGGGCCAACGTCCTGACTTTC. Its protein product is CATSRVAGANVLTF.

The V call is TRBV7-2, the J call TRBJ2-7, with 9 positions matching TRBD1. The CDR3 contains 17 residues. V shed 1 base, J shed 3 bases, and the junction held 10 bases outside the gene matches. CDR1 SGHTA and CDR2 FQGNSA come from the germline V gene. CDR3 sequence reads: CASSLETAGQGYYEQYF. The CDR3, as DNA: TGTGCCAGCAGCTTAGAGACAGCTGGACAGGGGTACTACGAGCAGTACTTC.

This chain uses TRBV24-1 with TRBJ2-3; 13 bases align to TRBD2. The V segment lost 4 bases and the J segment 1 base; nucleotides outside the gene matches: 7. Per germline, CDR1 KGHDR and CDR2 SFDVKD. This CDR3 has 18 residues. This chain's CDR3 is CATSDPQGLAGGTDTQYF. In DNA form, the CDR3 reads TGTGCCACCAGTGACCCACAAGGACTAGCGGGGGGCACAGATACGCAGTATTTT.

This clonotype occurred a few times. J is TRBJ2-7 and V is TRBV7-2; the match to TRBD1 covers 9 bases. The CDR3 runs to 15 residues. Germline-derived CDR1 and CDR2 are SGHTA and FQGNSA. The ends lost 3 bases at V and 6 bases at J; junction bases unmatched: 9. In nucleotides, the CDR3 is TGTGCCAGCAGCTTTTTGGGACAGGGTGTGGGCGAGCAGTACTTC. Translating gives CASSFLGQGVGEQYF.

A single count supports this clonotype. The rearrangement uses TRBV9 and TRBJ2-1, with TRBD2 matching 10 bases. V was pared by 2 bases and J by 6 bases, with 17 bases of the junction left unmatched. Germline loops: CDR1 SGDLS, CDR2 YYNGEE. The CDR3 totals 19 residues. The CDR3 loop reads CASSVLGLSGGAFLNEQFF. The CDR3, as DNA: TGTGCCAGCAGCGTTCTAGGTTTGAGCGGGGGGGCCTTTCTCAATGAGCAGTTCTTC.

CDR3 amino acids: CASSQVPDTQYF. The CDR3 bases are TGTGCCAGCAGCCAAGTACCAGATACGCAGTATTTT. The genes are TRBV3-1 and TRBJ2-3, with D hard to call. Between the trimmed V and J ends, which lost 1 base and 4 bases, there was a span of 3 bases. Germline values: CDR1 LGHDT, CDR2 YNNKEL (reference sequence). The CDR3 is 12 amino acids.

The rearrangement links TRBV20-1 to TRBJ1-6; D perhaps matches TRBD1 (6 bases). Germline CDR1 reads DFQATT; CDR2 reads SNEGSKA (reference sequence). Between the trimmed V and J ends, which lost 6 bases and 5 bases, there was a span of 11 bases. CDR3 length: 13 amino acids. CDR3 residues: CSAPTGHNSPLHF. The CDR3, as DNA: TGCAGTGCCCCCACAGGGCATAATTCACCCCTCCACTTT.

This clonotype has at least ten counts. V gene TRBV4-3 combines with J gene TRBJ2-3; TRBD2 matches 9 bases. Germline V CDR1 and CDR2: LGHNA, YSLEER. The CDR3 runs 15 residues. V was clipped by 3 bases and J by 5 bases; unmatched bases: 6. Here the CDR3 DNA reads TGCGCCAGCAGCCATGGGATAGCGGGAGAAGATACGCAGTATTTT. This gives the protein CASSHGIAGEDTQYF.

The V gene is TRBV28, the J gene TRBJ1-5; D might be TRBD1 (5 bases). CDR3 length: 15 amino acids. Trimming shortened V by 4 bases and J by 11 bases, and 21 bases separated the two germline ends. Germline values: CDR1 MDHEN, CDR2 SYDVKM. The CDR3 DNA reads TGTGCCAGCAGTTCAATTGACATGGACATCAAGACCCAGCATTTT. It translates to CASSSIDMDIKTQHF.

The genes are TRBV12-3 or TRBV12-4 and TRBJ2-7; D perhaps matches TRBD2 (6 bases). The CDR3 is 13 residues long. Trimming took off 1 base at V and 3 bases at J, with 7 bases between the two ends. The CDR3 nucleotides read TGTGCCAGCAGTTTAGGGGAGGACTACGAGCAGTACTTC. Residues: CASSLGEDYEQYF.

In its sample, this clonotype was seen a few times. The rearrangement links TRBV24-1 to TRBJ2-1, with 7 positions matching TRBD1. Looked up from germline, CDR1 is KGHDR and CDR2 is SFDVKD. J was trimmed by 5 bases and V by 10 bases; bases with no gene match: 7. CDR3 length: 13 amino acids. The chain's CDR3 is CATAGTVNNEQFF. The CDR3 nucleotides are TGTGCCACAGCCGGGACAGTCAACAATGAGCAGTTCTTC.

This chain links TRBV5-6 with TRBJ2-1; D gene ambiguous. The CDR3 is made up of 14 amino acids. Per the germline V gene, CDR1 is SGHDT and CDR2 is YYEEEE. V was clipped by 4 bases and J by 2 bases, with 10 bases between them. The CDR3 loop is CASSEGPTYNEQFF. The CDR3 coding sequence is TGTGCCAGCAGCGAAGGGCCAACCTACAATGAGCAGTTCTTC.